One sample yielded the 22 T cell receptor beta chains listed below, sequenced in a study of control samples from healthy donors and cancer patients. The assay was immunoSEQ multiplex PCR, and TCRdb's table has in-frame clones only and misses some. The data hold around 190,000 clones, with around nine tenths observed a single time. The specimen was blood. These receptors originate from a man aged 25 to 45 in good health.

The chain combines TRBV29-1 with TRBJ1-2; 7 bases fit TRBD1. Germline loops: CDR1 SQVTM, CDR2 ANQGSEA. The trim removed 7 bases at V and 8 bases at J, leaving 13 bases unmatched. This CDR3 has 13 residues. The CDR3 sequence: CSALIQGLKGYTF. Here the CDR3 DNA reads TGCAGCGCTCTAATACAGGGGTTGAAGGGCTACACCTTC.

This clone appeared a single time. This chain joins TRBV7-2 and TRBJ1-5; possible D gene TRBD1, 5 bases. CDR3 length: 17 amino acids. V lost 1 base and J lost 9, with 22 bases in between. Germline V CDR1 and CDR2: SGHTA, FQGNSA. CDR3 region: CASSLVGGPASQWPQHF. Written as DNA, the CDR3 is TGTGCCAGCAGCTTAGTCGGGGGACCGGCCTCTCAATGGCCCCAGCATTTT.

The V gene is TRBV7-9, the J gene TRBJ1-6, with no clear D. With 3 bases removed from V and 0 bases from J, the gap between germline ends came to 6 bases. The CDR3 has 15 amino acids. Germline values: CDR1 SEHNR, CDR2 FQNEAQ (reference sequence). The DNA for the CDR3 is TGTGCCAGCAGCTTGCAGAGCTCCTATAATTCACCCCTCCACTTT. It translates to CASSLQSSYNSPLHF.

The CDR3 is CASSTTGGYEQYF. CDR3 nucleotides: TGTGCCAGCAGTACTACAGGGGGCTACGAGCAGTACTTC. The genes are TRBV12-3 or TRBV12-4 and TRBJ2-7; 8 nucleotides match TRBD1. The CDR3 is 13 amino acids. V was pared by 5 bases and J by 3 bases, with 3 bases of the junction left unmatched.

For the CDR3, the DNA is TGTGCCTGGAGTCACGACTGGCGGACAGTGAGCACAGATACGCAGTATTTT. Translating gives CAWSHDWRTVSTDTQYF. V usage is TRBV30 and J usage is TRBJ2-3; D is perhaps TRBD1 (6 bases). There are 17 residues in the CDR3. CDR1 GTSNPN and CDR2 SVGIG come from the germline V gene (reference sequence). V was trimmed by 2 bases and J by 0 bases, leaving 18 bases between them.

V is TRBV29-1 and J is TRBJ2-7, with D tentatively TRBD2 (5 bases). Trimming removed 3 bases from V and 5 bases from J, with 11 bases in between. This CDR3 is built from 12 residues. Looked up from germline, CDR1 is SQVTM and CDR2 is ANQGSEA. The CDR3 region is CSVDFGVHEQYF. CDR3 in DNA: TGCAGCGTTGATTTCGGGGTCCACGAGCAGTACTTC.

The chain couples TRBV24-1 to TRBJ2-2; maybe TRBD1 (5 bases). The V gene lost 4 bases and the J gene lost 2 bases, with 13 bases spanning the gap. Per the germline V gene, CDR1 is KGHDR and CDR2 is SFDVKD. CDR3 length: 16 residues. CDR3 protein: CATSERGHLNTGELFF. The CDR3 DNA follows: TGTGCCACCAGTGAACGCGGACATCTAAACACCGGGGAGCTGTTTTTT.

The rearrangement joins TRBV2 to TRBJ2-3; 11 nucleotides align to TRBD2. This CDR3 contains 15 residues. V was clipped by 6 bases and J by 3 bases; unmatched bases: 5. The germline V gene encodes CDR1 SNHLY and CDR2 FYNNEI. This CDR3 reads CASSRLAGLTDTQYF. The CDR3 nucleotides read TGTGCCAGCAGCAGACTAGCGGGATTAACAGATACGCAGTATTTT.

The J gene is TRBJ2-3, the V gene TRBV28; 10 bases align to TRBD2. J was trimmed by 2 bases and V by 5 bases; bases with no gene match: 4. There are 15 residues in the CDR3. The germline gives CDR1 MDHEN, CDR2 SYDVKM. This CDR3 reads CASSPSGRATDTQYF. CDR3 nucleotide sequence: TGTGCCAGCAGTCCCAGCGGGAGGGCCACAGATACGCAGTATTTT.

The rearrangement joins TRBV4-1 to TRBJ1-4; D is unclear. Trimming left V 1 base short and J 6 bases short, with 6 bases between. CDR1 and CDR2 (germline): MGHRA, YSYEKL. The CDR3 runs to 13 residues. The CDR3 sequence: CASSQGPHEKLFF. For the CDR3, the DNA is TGCGCCAGCAGCCAAGGACCCCATGAAAAACTGTTTTTT.

The chain couples TRBV6-5 to TRBJ1-5; no clear D. Trimming stripped 8 bases from V and 3 bases from J, with 17 bases between. The CDR3 has 15 residues. Per germline, CDR1 MNHEY and CDR2 SVGAGI. For the CDR3, the DNA is TGTGCCAGCTACCATCTGGCAGGTGACAATCAGCCCCAGCATTTT. The encoded protein is CASYHLAGDNQPQHF.

The chain is built from TRBV9 and TRBJ2-5; 8 positions match TRBD1. Germline assignment: CDR1 SGDLS and CDR2 YYNGEE. V gave up 0 bases and J gave up 4 bases; unmatched junction bases: 5. The CDR3 is 15 residues long. This CDR3 reads CASSVAGTGAETQYF. The CDR3, as DNA: TGTGCCAGCAGCGTAGCAGGGACAGGAGCAGAGACCCAGTACTTC.

The chain has TRBV7-9 and TRBJ2-2, with no clear D. This CDR3 spans 14 amino acids. Between the trimmed V and J ends, which lost 4 bases and 4 bases, there was a span of 10 bases. CDR1 is SEHNR and CDR2 is FQNEAQ in the germline V gene (reference sequence). The CDR3 nucleotides read TGTGCCAGCAGCTCCCGACTGGGCACCGGGGAGCTGTTTTTT. Amino acid sequence: CASSSRLGTGELFF.

This sequence joins TRBV5-4 and TRBJ2-7; either TRBD1 or TRBD2 may supply D (5 bases each). The CDR3 has 12 residues. The V end lost 4 bases, the J end lost 6 bases, and 11 bases lay between the germline ends. Germline assignment: CDR1 SGHNT and CDR2 YYREEE (reference sequence). Here the CDR3 reads CASSQRGVEQYF. The CDR3 DNA sequence: TGTGCCAGCAGCCAAAGAGGGGTCGAGCAGTACTTC.

CDR3 amino acids: CASSHSMGGSVAFF. In DNA, the CDR3 is TGTGCCAGCAGCCACTCCATGGGGGGCTCGGTCGCTTTCTTT. The chain recombines TRBV14 with TRBJ1-1; possibly TRBD1 for D (6 bases). Deletions cut 3 bases from V and 11 bases from J, with 19 bases between. The germline gives CDR1 SGHDN, CDR2 FVKESK. CDR3 size: 14 residues.

This rearrangement joins TRBV27 to TRBJ2-7, with 7 bases aligning to TRBD2. CDR3 length: 16 amino acids. The V segment lost 5 bases and the J segment 1 base; nucleotides outside the gene matches: 11. Germline V gene sequence: CDR1 MNHEY, CDR2 SMNVEV (reference sequence). The CDR3 DNA sequence: TGTGCCAGCAGTGAAATATCTAGCGGTCTGTCCTACGAGCAGTACTTC. It is translated as CASSEISSGLSYEQYF.

The chain carries TRBV30 and TRBJ1-4; D is perhaps TRBD1 (5 bases). V lost 3 bases and J 7 bases, leaving 15 bases between the germline ends. Per germline, CDR1 GTSNPN and CDR2 SVGIG (reference sequence). The CDR3 sequence is 14 residues long. In DNA, the CDR3 is TGTGCCTGGAGGCGAGGGGCGCTGGCTGAAAAACTGTTTTTT. Its translation: CAWRRGALAEKLFF.

This CDR3 is CASSLDRTYEQYF. DNA of the CDR3: TGCGCCAGCAGCTTGGACAGAACCTACGAGCAGTACTTC. The gene calls are TRBV5-1 and TRBJ2-7, with D hard to call. The germline gives CDR1 SGHRS, CDR2 YFSETQ. With 0 bases removed from V and 2 bases from J, the gap between germline ends came to 6 bases. The CDR3 is made up of 13 amino acids.

The chain carries TRBV5-1 and TRBJ2-7; D perhaps matches TRBD1 (5 bases). Deletions cut 0 bases from V and 6 bases from J, with 10 bases between. CDR1 SGHRS and CDR2 YFSETQ come from the germline V gene. The CDR3 contains 13 residues. The CDR3 is CASSLEGVPEQYF. The CDR3, as DNA: TGCGCCAGCAGCTTGGAAGGGGTACCCGAGCAGTACTTC.

This chain's CDR3 is CASSRGAGSGETQYF. The DNA for the CDR3 is TGTGCCAGCAGCAGGGGGGCGGGGTCGGGAGAGACCCAGTACTTC. V is TRBV6-5 and J is TRBJ2-5; a weak D match, TRBD1 (7 bases). The V gene's germline CDR1 is MNHEY and CDR2 SVGAGI. This CDR3 spans 15 amino acids. Trimming removed 6 bases from V and 4 bases from J, with 18 bases in between.

V usage is TRBV4-1 and J usage is TRBJ1-1; D gene uncertain. The CDR3 length is 16 residues. Trimming removed 1 base from V and 0 bases from J, with 12 bases in between. Germline V gives CDR1 MGHRA, CDR2 YSYEKL. The CDR3 region has the DNA TGCGCCAGCAGCCAAGCCCCGGCAGGTTTGAACACTGAAGCTTTCTTT. Amino acids: CASSQAPAGLNTEAFF.

This chain links TRBV19 with TRBJ1-2; D unclear. CDR1 is LNHDA and CDR2 is SQIVND in the germline V gene (reference sequence). V was trimmed by 6 bases and J by 4 bases, leaving 12 bases between them. The CDR3 is 13 amino acids. CDR3 coding DNA: TGTGCCAGTAGCCCGGGCCCCCTCTATGGCTACACCTTC. Translating it yields CASSPGPLYGYTF.